These 17 T cell receptor beta chains were sequenced from one sample in a study of blood T cells in healthy people across ages (dated by TCRdb to the mid-2010s). Library method: 5' RACE. Instrument on record: Illumina HiSeq 2500. A second PCR of about 6 to 11 cycles was performed with a sample-barcoded 5' primer and a J-beta primer mix. TCRdb took the public reads, trimmed them with fastp at Q25, ran MiXCR for clone calling and kept in-frame beta chains. Each record represents a unique CDR3 protein, reported with the most common genes and DNA among its rows. The sample data list some 860,000 distinct CDR3 sequences, and approximately 53% of these were observed just once. The top ten constitute about 26% of the sample. What was sequenced was blood. These receptors were obtained from a man aged 40-55 years in good health.

CDR3 sequence: CASSPSGRGIYNEQFF. CDR3 coding DNA: TGTGCCAGCAGTCCCAGCGGGAGGGGAATCTACAATGAGCAGTTCTTC. This sequence joins TRBV11-1 and TRBJ2-1; TRBD2 matches 10 bases. Germline V gene lookup returns CDR1 SGHAT and CDR2 FQDESV (reference sequence). Germline trimming cut 6 bases from V and 3 bases from J; bases unmatched to any gene: 8. The CDR3 is 16 amino acids.

The rearrangement links TRBV28 to TRBJ1-2; 9 bases align to TRBD1. CDR1 and CDR2 from the germline V gene are MDHEN and SYDVKM. V lost 5 bases and J lost 5; bases outside the gene matches: 6. This CDR3 contains 14 residues. CDR3 nucleotides: TGTGCCAGCAGTCCCAGGACAGGGGATTATGGCTACACCTTC. Protein sequence: CASSPRTGDYGYTF.

V usage is TRBV7-6 and J usage is TRBJ2-5; 12 bases match TRBD2. There are 16 residues in the CDR3. V dropped 4 bases and J dropped 11; count of bases not matched to a gene: 14. CDR1 is SGHVS and CDR2 is FNYEAQ in the germline V gene. CDR3 nucleotide sequence: TGTGCCAGCAGCTCCCCGACTAGCGGGAGTTCAGATGAGCAGTACTTC. It translates to CASSSPTSGSSDEQYF.

This chain joins TRBV7-9 and TRBJ1-1; D is ambiguous. Germline assignment: CDR1 SEHNR and CDR2 FQNEAQ (reference sequence). This CDR3 has 12 amino acids. V lost 5 bases and J 5 bases, leaving 9 bases between the germline ends. CDR3 sequence: CASSETWTEAFF. CDR3 in DNA: TGTGCCAGCAGCGAAACGTGGACTGAAGCTTTCTTT.

The CDR3 sequence is CSVSQYDQPQHF. DNA for the CDR3: TGCAGCGTCAGCCAGTACGATCAGCCCCAGCATTTT. The chain has TRBV29-1 and TRBJ1-5; D is undetermined. This CDR3 is built from 12 residues. The germline V gene encodes CDR1 SQVTM and CDR2 ANQGSEA. Deletions cut 6 bases from V and 5 bases from J, with 11 bases between.

This clonotype was observed a handful of times. V is TRBV20-1 and J is TRBJ2-7, with D possibly being TRBD1 (6 bases). V lost 5 bases, J lost 7 bases, and 18 bases lay in between. The germline gives CDR1 DFQATT, CDR2 SNEGSKA (reference sequence). This CDR3 contains 13 residues. The CDR3 sequence: CSAQRGQYNEQYF. The CDR3 nucleotides read TGCAGTGCTCAGAGAGGACAGTACAATGAGCAGTACTTC.

The chain has TRBV28 and TRBJ2-1; D unclear. The V gene lost 8 bases and the J gene lost 8 bases, with 13 bases spanning the gap. Germline CDR1 is MDHEN and CDR2 is SYDVKM. CDR3 length: 12 amino acids. The CDR3 sequence: CASHSKRHEQFF. In DNA, the CDR3 is TGTGCCAGCCACTCCAAACGCCATGAGCAGTTCTTC.

CDR3 in DNA: TGTGCCAGCAGGCCAACAGGGATTAGCACAGATACGCAGTATTTT. Amino acid sequence: CASRPTGISTDTQYF. This sequence joins TRBV2 and TRBJ2-3; the D gene is possibly TRBD1 (6 bases). The CDR3 covers 15 residues. CDR1 and CDR2 (germline): SNHLY, FYNNEI. Between the trimmed V and J ends, which lost 6 bases and 0 bases, there was a span of 13 bases. Filled out from reference TRBV2 and TRBJ2-3, the complete variable domain reads EPEVTQTPSHQVTQMGQEVILRCVPISNHLYFYWYRQILGQKVEFLVSFYNNEISEKSEIFDDQFSVERPDGSNFTLKIRSTKLEDSAMYFCASRPTGISTDTQYFGPGTRLTVL.

This clonotype was found a few times. The chain couples TRBV18 to TRBJ2-5; D uncertain. The CDR3 is 13 amino acids. The germline gives CDR1 KGHSH, CDR2 LQKENI. The ends were cut back, 1 base at V and 3 bases at J, with 6 bases in the middle. For the CDR3, the DNA is TGTGCCAGCTCACCACTAGTAAAAGAGACCCAGTACTTC. The encoded protein is CASSPLVKETQYF.

The gene calls are TRBV6-1 and TRBJ2-1, with 10 bases aligning to TRBD2. V dropped 3 bases and J dropped 10; count of bases not matched to a gene: 12. CDR3 length: 16 amino acids. Germline CDR1 and CDR2: MNHNS and SASEGT. The CDR3 protein is CASSDHVQAGGDEQFF. As DNA, the CDR3 is TGTGCCAGCAGTGACCACGTTCAAGCGGGAGGGGACGAGCAGTTCTTC.

CDR3 in amino acids: CASSQTGLAFDEQFF. Here the CDR3 DNA reads TGTGCCAGCAGCCAAACTGGACTAGCGTTCGATGAGCAGTTCTTC. This chain joins TRBV14 and TRBJ2-1, with TRBD2 matching 9 bases. Looked up from germline, CDR1 is SGHDN and CDR2 is FVKESK. J gave up 8 bases and V 2 bases, and 7 bases lay outside the gene matches. The CDR3 spans 15 residues.

The chain couples TRBV4-2 to TRBJ2-4; D gene uncertain. The end of the DNA aligns better with TRBJ2-7, so the J call may be wrong. The germline gives CDR1 LGHNA, CDR2 YNFKEQ. This CDR3 spans 14 amino acids. The CDR3 region has the DNA TGTGCCAGCAGCCAAGCCCGTTCGGCCCACGAGCAGTACTTC. Translating gives CASSQARSAHEQYF.

A single count supports this clonotype. J is TRBJ1-5 and V is TRBV5-1; 7 bases match TRBD1. The CDR3 has 15 amino acids. The germline CDR1 and CDR2 sequences are SGHRS and YFSETQ. V trimming: 3 bases; J trimming: 1 base; junction bases outside the gene matches: 4. The CDR3 DNA reads as TGCGCCAGCAGCTGGGGGACAGCCAGCAATCAGCCCCAGCATTTT. This sequence encodes CASSWGTASNQPQHF.

This rearrangement joins TRBV7-9 to TRBJ1-1, with D possibly matching TRBD1 (6 bases). The germline V gene has CDR1 SEHNR and CDR2 FQNEAQ (reference sequence). The CDR3 totals 13 residues. Trimming stripped 6 bases from V and 2 bases from J, with 10 bases between. The CDR3 DNA reads TGTGCCAGCAGGGAGGGGGAAAACACTGAAGCTTTCTTT. Its protein is CASREGENTEAFF.

The rearrangement joins TRBV28 to TRBJ2-1; 12 bases are shared with TRBD2. Germline V gene data show CDR1 as MDHEN and CDR2 as SYDVKM. This CDR3 is built from 16 residues. V lost 9 bases, J lost 3 bases, and 9 bases stayed unmatched. The DNA for the CDR3 is TGTGCCAGATATCCTAGCGGGGGGGAAATCTACAATGAGCAGTTCTTC. Residues: CARYPSGGEIYNEQFF.

This clonotype was seen more than once but under ten times. The gene calls are TRBV5-5 and TRBJ2-1; D possibly corresponds to TRBD2 (5 bases). CDR3 size: 14 residues. Trimming took off 0 bases at V and 3 bases at J, with 7 bases between the two ends. Germline assignment: CDR1 SGHKS and CDR2 YYEKEE (reference sequence). The CDR3 region is CASSLAGYYNEQFF. The CDR3 nucleotides are TGTGCCAGCAGCTTGGCGGGGTACTACAATGAGCAGTTCTTC.

There are a few counts of this clonotype. This chain connects TRBV9 to TRBJ1-5; D remains unclear. Germline lookup yields CDR1 SGDLS and CDR2 YYNGEE. V gave up 0 bases and J gave up 6 bases, with 1 base separating them. The CDR3 is made up of 11 amino acids. CDR3 amino acids: CASSVGQPQHF. DNA of the CDR3: TGTGCCAGCAGCGTAGGTCAGCCCCAGCATTTT.